This TCR beta chain originates from a study of blood T cell repertoires in COVID-19. About the research overall: Samples came from the United States, Italy and Spain, spanning acute and convalescent COVID-19. Sample material is recorded as cDNA or gDNA derived from T cells, B-cell-depleted T cells, or PBMCs.

This clone was observed once. The table came from immunoSEQ multiplex PCR; TCRdb's copy has only in-frame clones and leaves some out. This sample has 210,000 or so clones, with about 90% found just once. Sequences were obtained from peripheral blood. This TCR derives from a man aged 25-40 years with acute or convalescent COVID-19.

CDR3 in amino acids: CASSHYHRVGSSYEQYF. Here the CDR3 DNA reads TGCGCCAGCAGTCATTACCACAGGGTGGGTAGCTCCTACGAGCAGTACTTC. J is TRBJ2-7 and V is TRBV23-1; a possible D gene is TRBD1 (6 bases). TRBV23-1 is an open reading frame whose function is uncertain. There are 17 residues in the CDR3. V lost 3 bases, J lost 0 bases, and 18 bases lay in between.